This TCR beta chain was sequenced for a study of control samples from healthy donors and cancer patients. Here immunoSEQ multiplex PCR was the method, and the copy in TCRdb shows in-frame clones only, minus some. The sample lists 100,000 to 120,000 clones, just under 85% occurring once. This clone was observed a few times. The V gene's germline CDR1 is ENHRY and CDR2 SYGVKD. J lost 7 bases, V lost 0 bases, and 0 bases had no gene match. The CDR3 has 13 amino acids. The sequencing sample was made of blood. This TCR came from a man aged 18 to 35 in good health. This sequence joins TRBV10-3 and TRBJ1-2, with 9 bases that match TRBD1. The CDR3 DNA sequence: TGTGCCATCAGTGAGTCGGGACAGGGTGGCTACACCTTC. The encoded protein is CAISESGQGGYTF.